These T cell receptor beta chains were read from a single sample in a study of T cells in Graves' hyperthyroidism and ophthalmopathy. TCRdb recomputed calls from the multiplex PCR reads with MiXCR, one row per CDR3 protein. The sample shows roughly 660,000 distinct CDR3 sequences, 15% to 20% of them seen only once. Sequencing input: blood. These receptors all stem from a man between 50 and 59 years old with Graves' hyperthyroidism. CDR3s include the opening cysteine and the closing phenylalanine or tryptophan. D genes are given only for firm matches. Clone size appears in some rows only: once, few, many, or a class for an expanded clone.

d_gene	abundance	v_gene	j_gene	CDR3aa	CDR3nt
-	few	TRBV19	TRBJ1-1	CASSIPNTEAFF	TGTGCCAGTAGTATACCAAACACTGAAGCTTTCTTT
TRBD1	-	TRBV30	TRBJ1-5	CAWSKTGLNQPQHF	TGTGCCTGGAGTAAGACAGGGTTAAATCAGCCCCAGCATTTT
TRBD1	many	TRBV12-3/TRBV12-4	TRBJ1-5	CASSLQGASNQPQHF	TGTGCCAGCAGTTTGCAGGGGGCGAGCAATCAGCCCCAGCATTTT
-	many	TRBV7-9	TRBJ2-7	CASSSGTVNYEQYF	TGTGCCAGCAGCAGCGGGACAGTGAATTACGAGCAGTACTTC
TRBD1	-	TRBV2	TRBJ2-3	CASRTAGGREDTDTQYF	TGTGCCAGCAGGACAGCAGGGGGCAGGGAGGACACAGATACGCAGTATTTT
-	-	TRBV20-1	TRBJ1-2	CSARDLGRGLSYGYTF	TGCAGTGCTAGAGATTTGGGCAGGGGTCTTAGCTATGGCTACACCTTC
TRBD2	-	TRBV7-3	TRBJ2-1	CASSEPGLASYNEQFF	TGTGCCAGCAGCGAACCGGGACTAGCGAGCTACAATGAGCAGTTCTTC
TRBD2	-	TRBV12-3/TRBV12-4	TRBJ2-1	CASTKAGGLSYNEQFF	TGTGCCAGCACTAAAGCGGGAGGGCTCTCCTACAATGAGCAGTTCTTC
-	-	TRBV6-2/TRBV6-3	TRBJ2-5	CASRTEFDRQETQYF	TGTGCCAGCAGAACCGAGTTTGACAGGCAAGAGACCCAGTACTTC
TRBD2	-	TRBV6-1	TRBJ2-7	CASRSSGAYEQYF	TGTGCCAGCAGGTCTAGCGGGGCCTACGAGCAGTACTTC
-	-	TRBV30	TRBJ1-1	CAWSFTGSGAFF	TGTGCCTGGAGTTTTACGGGATCCGGAGCTTTCTTT
-	-	TRBV6-2/TRBV6-3	TRBJ2-1	CASSYPDGNEQFF	TGTGCCAGCAGTTACCCGGACGGAAATGAGCAGTTCTTC
-	many	TRBV20-1	TRBJ2-7	CSARGHSSYEQYF	TGCAGTGCTAGGGGCCACAGCTCCTACGAGCAGTACTTC
-	few	TRBV20-1	TRBJ2-2	CSARVGLRTGELFF	TGCAGTGCTAGAGTGGGGCTTCGCACCGGGGAGCTGTTTTTT
TRBD1	-	TRBV11-2	TRBJ2-7	CASSLNSGTGFDEQYF	TGTGCCAGCAGCTTAAATTCCGGGACAGGGTTTGACGAGCAGTACTTC
-	-	TRBV9	TRBJ1-1	CASSEGQGMNTEAFF	TGTGCCAGCAGCGAGGGACAAGGGATGAACACTGAAGCTTTCTTT